This note documents a single T cell receptor beta chain sequence. Its antigen remains unidentified. This record comes from a study of PD-1 blockade in classical Hodgkin lymphoma. All patients relapsed after autologous stem cell transplantation, and brentuximab vedotin exposure varied. The data were produced by immunoSEQ multiplex PCR, yet TCRdb's version contains in-frame clones alone and is incomplete. The sample consists of just over 50,000 clones, around 67% of them appearing once. Overall study findings and caveats: The causes of the repertoire differences, possibly disease activity or prior therapy, remain undefined. The diversity seen at baseline in complete responders resembled that of newly diagnosed patients.

Sequenced material: peripheral blood mononuclear cells (PBMCs), taken before the second cycle of nivolumab. This TCR derives from a human donor with classical Hodgkin lymphoma.

CDR3 sequence (DNA): TGTGCCAGCAGCTTAGTTCCTGCGACTTTCTACGAGCAGTACTTC. Translation: CASSLVPATFYEQYF. J is TRBJ2-7 and V is TRBV7-9; D is undetermined. CDR3 size: 15 residues. Trimming removed 1 base at V and 3 bases at J, with 13 bases between. Germline CDR1 is SEHNR and CDR2 is FQNEAQ (reference sequence).